This TCR beta chain was captured in a study of CD8 T cells in Susac syndrome. CDR3 length: 15 amino acids. Germline trimming cut 4 bases from V and 1 base from J; bases unmatched to any gene: 3. Random hexamers were used to reverse transcribe an amount of roughly 0.45 to 1 ug RNA. TCRdb analysed the immunoSEQ multiplex PCR reads with MiXCR anew, one entry per CDR3 protein. The data contain about 190,000 distinct CDR3 sequences, nearly 97% of them singletons. The sequenced sample was CD4+ T cells from PBMCs. The source is a human donor with Susac syndrome. The chain recombines TRBV12-3 or TRBV12-4 with TRBJ2-2, with 7 bases matching TRBD2. The DNA for the CDR3 is TGTGCCAGCAGTTGGGAGGGGATGAACACCGGGGAGCTGTTTTTT. This codes for CASSWEGMNTGELFF.